Reported below is one T cell receptor (beta chain). This clonotype was seen only a few times. Its target antigen remains unknown. Per-base quality was not reported, and no clone a single base away is much larger than it. CDR1 and CDR2, per the germline V gene, are MGHRA and YSYEKL. Measured from the cysteine to the phenylalanine, the CDR3 is 20 residues long. Only the CDR3 DNA stays, 60 bases, in frame from base 1. Trimming removed 0 bases from V and 10 bases from J; the gene matches leave 20 bases unexplained. This entry belongs to a study of T-cell reconstitution after alpha-beta-depleted transplantation in children (dated by TCRdb to 2016 to 2017). Turning to the overall study: T-cell immune reconstitution after TCRalphabeta/CD19-depleted allogeneic hematopoietic cell transplantation in children was quantitatively tracked in the study by means of TCR repertoire profiling.

The receptor library was made with PCR. The run used an Illumina HiSeq 2500. Molecular barcoding was employed in the preparation of TCR libraries, with unique molecular identifiers being used to normalize TCRbeta repertoire quantification. TCRdb's own reprocessing of the public reads used fastp at Q25 and MiXCR and kept productive beta chains. Merged by CDR3 protein, the rows form single entries marked with the most common genes and DNA. The sample table shows 400,000 to 500,000 distinct CDR3 sequences, and roughly a tenth are seen once. The top ten constitute 4.5% to 6.5% of the sample. The TCR comes from a human donor who donated a stem cell graft to a child with acute myeloid leukemia. The sequencing here drew on PBMCs from the stem cell graft donor, taken from the stem cell graft. This chain is built from TRBV4-1 and TRBJ2-1, with 11 bases in between that match TRBD1. CDR3 protein: CASSQESPLPGQGGLGEQFF. The nucleotide sequence is TGCGCCAGCAGCCAAGAAAGCCCTTTGCCGGGACAGGGGGGCCTAGGGGAGCAGTTCTTC.